This passage covers 29 T cell receptor beta chains from one sample sequenced in a study of CD8 T cells in Susac syndrome. The authors reverse transcribed about 0.5 to 1 ug RNA with random hexamers. TCRdb analysed the immunoSEQ multiplex PCR reads with MiXCR anew, one entry per CDR3 protein. There are over 70,000 distinct CDR3 sequences in the sample; about 96% occur only once, and about 0.68% lies in the top ten. The sample was CD8+ T cells from PBMCs. Receptors originate from a human donor with Susac syndrome.

This clonotype was seen a single time. The chain combines TRBV6-2 or TRBV6-3 with TRBJ2-3; TRBD1 aligns across 10 bases. CDR1 is MNHEY and CDR2 is SVGEGT in the germline V gene. The CDR3 totals 16 residues. Trimming at V came to 5 bases and at J to 4 bases, leaving 9 bases not matched to a gene. The CDR3 is CASSLTTGGIPDTQYF. In nucleotides, the CDR3 is TGTGCCAGCAGTCTTACGACAGGGGGCATTCCAGATACGCAGTATTTT.

The chain joins TRBV27 to TRBJ1-1; D gene uncertain. Germline CDR1 is MNHEY and CDR2 is SMNVEV (reference sequence). This CDR3 is 15 amino acids long. V lost 0 bases and J 1 base, leaving 9 bases between the germline ends. The CDR3 bases are TGTGCCAGCAGTTTATCTCGGTGGGGGAACACTGAAGCTTTCTTT. It translates to CASSLSRWGNTEAFF.

A single count supports this clonotype. This CDR3 is CSASFVGTEAFF. CDR3 nucleotide sequence: TGCAGTGCTAGTTTCGTCGGCACTGAAGCTTTCTTT. This chain joins TRBV20-1 and TRBJ1-1, with D unclear. Looked up from germline, CDR1 is DFQATT and CDR2 is SNEGSKA (reference sequence). The CDR3 is 12 residues long. Between the trimmed V and J ends, which lost 3 bases and 4 bases, there was a span of 9 bases.

V and J are TRBV30 and TRBJ2-7; 11 nucleotides line up with TRBD1. The V gene's germline CDR1 is GTSNPN and CDR2 SVGIG (reference sequence). After removal of 4 bases from V and 1 base from J, the junction contained 3 bases not matched to a gene. The CDR3 has 14 residues. The CDR3 here is CAWNRDRGSYEQYF. Here the CDR3 DNA reads TGTGCCTGGAACCGGGACAGGGGGTCCTACGAGCAGTACTTC.

This rearrangement joins TRBV20-1 to TRBJ1-1; D not resolved. V was shortened by 1 base and J by 7 bases, with 7 bases between the two germline ends. This CDR3 is built from 11 residues. CDR1 is DFQATT, CDR2 SNEGSKA, per germline (reference sequence). The CDR3 bases are TGCAGTGCTAGAGGGCAAAATGAAGCTTTCTTT. The encoded protein is CSARGQNEAFF.

The gene calls are TRBV11-2 and TRBJ2-7; 9 bases agree with TRBD1. This CDR3 has 15 residues. The germline gives CDR1 SGHAT, CDR2 FQNNGV. Trimming cost V 5 bases and J 2 bases; bases outside gene matches: 7. The CDR3 nucleotides are TGTGCCAGCAGCCTGATGGACAGGGGCCCCTACGAGCAGTACTTC. Its translation: CASSLMDRGPYEQYF.

The chain recombines TRBV5-1 with TRBJ1-4; TRBD1 is a possible D gene (6 bases). Germline V gives CDR1 SGHRS, CDR2 YFSETQ. This CDR3 has 11 residues. The ends were cut back, 4 bases at V and 12 bases at J, with 10 bases in the middle. The CDR3 DNA reads as TGCGCCAGCAGCGCATCAGGGGAACTGTTTTTT. Translating it yields CASSASGELFF.

The gene calls are TRBV20-1 and TRBJ2-7; 8 nucleotides align to TRBD1. Germline assignment: CDR1 DFQATT and CDR2 SNEGSKA (reference sequence). This CDR3 is built from 14 residues. After removal of 1 base from V and 4 bases from J, the junction contained 6 bases not matched to a gene. The CDR3 protein is CSARAGTGSYEQYF. CDR3 nucleotide sequence: TGCAGTGCTAGAGCCGGGACAGGTTCTTACGAGCAGTACTTC.

The CDR3 nucleotides read TGTGCCAGCAGCCAAGACGGTGCTGGGCTGTACTATGGCTACACCTTC. Translated: CASSQDGAGLYYGYTF. The chain employs TRBV7-9 and TRBJ1-2; the D is unclear. Germline CDR1 SEHNR, CDR2 FQNEAQ (reference sequence). V was trimmed by 5 bases and J by 3 bases, leaving 19 bases between them. The CDR3 is 16 amino acids. Complete variable domain (other parts from reference TRBV7-9 and TRBJ1-2): DTGVSQNPRHKITKRGQNVTFRCDPISEHNRLYWYRQTLGQGPEFLTYFQNEAQLEKSRLLSDRFSAERPKGSFSTLEIQRTEQGDSAMYLCASSQDGAGLYYGYTFGSGTRLTVV.

The chain couples TRBV28 to TRBJ2-7; TRBD2 is a possible D gene (6 bases). The CDR3 has 15 residues. V was pared by 4 bases and J by 6 bases, with 19 bases between. Germline V gene sequence: CDR1 MDHEN, CDR2 SYDVKM. The CDR3 sequence: CASSYLGGDWSEQYF. CDR3 in DNA: TGTGCCAGCAGTTATCTCGGAGGGGATTGGTCCGAGCAGTACTTC.

The V call is TRBV6-2 or TRBV6-3, the J call TRBJ2-5; D might be TRBD1 (6 bases). The V gene's germline CDR1 is MNHEY and CDR2 SVGEGT. The CDR3 is 14 residues long. The ends were cut back, 6 bases at V and 5 bases at J, with 16 bases in the middle. The CDR3 region has the DNA TGTGCCAGCAGCCGACAGACAGGCGGCGAGACCCAGTACTTC. Encoded protein: CASSRQTGGETQYF.

The V call is TRBV4-3, the J call TRBJ1-2; the D is unclear. CDR1 and CDR2 (germline): LGHNA, YSLEER. V shed 0 bases and J shed 1 base, with 9 bases lying between them. This CDR3 comprises 15 residues. CDR3 sequence reads: CASSQDRRGNYGYTF. CDR3 nucleotides: TGCGCCAGCAGCCAAGATCGACGGGGTAACTATGGCTACACCTTC.

The chain carries TRBV5-6 and TRBJ1-5; no clear D gene. Germline loops: CDR1 SGHDT, CDR2 YYEEEE. The CDR3 totals 14 residues. Trimming took off 4 bases at V and 2 bases at J, with 10 bases between the two ends. The CDR3 reads CASSEGSGNQPQHF. The CDR3 region has the DNA TGTGCCAGCAGCGAAGGGTCCGGCAATCAGCCCCAGCATTTT.

The CDR3 sequence is CATSRPDLNTDTQYF. DNA for the CDR3: TGTGCCACCAGCAGACCGGATTTGAACACAGATACGCAGTATTTT. The chain has TRBV15 and TRBJ2-3; D call uncertain. Germline CDR1 reads LNHNV; CDR2 reads YYDKDF (reference sequence). Trimming took 2 bases from V and 2 from J, leaving 11 bases between them. This CDR3 has 15 amino acids.

The V call is TRBV5-4, the J call TRBJ1-4, with 7 nucleotides matching TRBD1. The CDR3 totals 14 residues. Trimming took 2 bases from V and 3 from J; bases not matched to a gene: 1. Germline V lookup: CDR1 SGHNT, CDR2 YYREEE (reference sequence). CDR3 nucleotide sequence: TGTGCCAGCAGCTTCGGGACAGCTAATGAAAAACTGTTTTTT. Amino acid sequence: CASSFGTANEKLFF. The full variable domain, with the rest looked up from reference TRBV5-4 and TRBJ1-4, is ETGVTQSPTHLIKTRGQQVTLRCSSQSGHNTVSWYQQALGQGPQFIFQYYREEENGRGNFPPRFSGLQFPNYSSELNVNALELDDSALYLCASSFGTANEKLFFGSGTQLSVL.

This sequence joins TRBV27 and TRBJ2-7; unclear D gene. The CDR3 spans 14 residues. The V and J ends lost 5 bases and 3 bases respectively, with 14 bases between them. From germline, CDR1 is MNHEY and CDR2 SMNVEV (reference sequence). CDR3 sequence: CASSAPERRYEQYF. CDR3 DNA: TGTGCCAGCAGTGCCCCAGAGAGGCGCTACGAGCAGTACTTC.

The V gene is TRBV7-2, the J gene TRBJ1-5; 7 bases map to TRBD1. The CDR3 sequence is 15 residues long. Trimming removed 1 base from V and 7 bases from J; junction bases left unmatched: 7. Germline V CDR1 and CDR2: SGHTA, FQGNSA. Written as DNA, the CDR3 is TGTGCCAGCAGCTTAGACCCGGAGGGGGCGCAGCCCCAGCATTTT. Translated, it gives CASSLDPEGAQPQHF.

The J gene is TRBJ1-1, the V gene TRBV6-2 or TRBV6-3; D is unclear. The germline V gene encodes CDR1 MNHEY and CDR2 SVGEGT. The V gene lost 7 bases and the J gene lost 2 bases, with 11 bases spanning the gap. CDR3 length: 13 amino acids. In DNA form, the CDR3 reads TGTGCCAGCAACAGACGGACCAACACTGAAGCTTTCTTT. Its translation: CASNRRTNTEAFF.

The chain combines TRBV27 with TRBJ1-1; D remains ambiguous. V dropped 4 bases and J dropped 7 bases, with 16 bases sitting between them. The CDR3 is made up of 14 amino acids. CDR1 and CDR2 from the germline V gene are MNHEY and SMNVEV (reference sequence). As DNA, the CDR3 is TGTGCCAGCAGTTCCCAAGCCCAAGCCCTTGAAGCTTTCTTT. Protein: CASSSQAQALEAFF.

This clonotype appeared a single time. The rearrangement links TRBV6-6 to TRBJ2-4; D might be TRBD2 (7 bases). Germline V gene sequence: CDR1 MNHNY, CDR2 SVGAGI (reference sequence). Trimming stripped 5 bases from V and 0 bases from J, with 11 bases between. This CDR3 region has 15 residues. The CDR3, as DNA: TGTGCCAGCAGTCGGGGGGCCGGAGCCAAAAACATTCAGTACTTC. It yields the protein CASSRGAGAKNIQYF.

This clonotype was seen a single time. CDR3 sequence: CASSLPTRDEQYF. CDR3 in DNA: TGTGCCAGCAGCTTACCGACTCGGGACGAGCAGTACTTC. This chain joins TRBV11-2 and TRBJ2-7; unclear D gene. V lost 2 bases to trimming and J lost 5 bases, with 10 bases between them. CDR1 SGHAT and CDR2 FQNNGV come from the germline V gene. The CDR3 sequence is 13 residues long.

The CDR3 DNA sequence: TGTGCCAGCAGCACATTACAGGGGGCTCGGGGCTACACCTTC. Its protein product is CASSTLQGARGYTF. The J gene is TRBJ1-2, the V gene TRBV5-6; 9 bases are a match to TRBD1. The trim removed 4 bases at V and 8 bases at J, leaving 9 bases unmatched. This CDR3 is 14 amino acids long. Germline V lookup: CDR1 SGHDT, CDR2 YYEEEE.

The CDR3 region is CASSRDGPGSPLHF. CDR3 nucleotide sequence: TGTGCCAGCAGTCGGGACGGGCCGGGTTCACCCCTCCACTTT. This rearrangement joins TRBV27 to TRBJ1-6; perhaps TRBD1 as D (5 bases). V was cut by 5 bases and J by 9 bases, with 14 bases left in between. Germline V gene lookup returns CDR1 MNHEY and CDR2 SMNVEV (reference sequence). This CDR3 comprises 14 residues.

The rearrangement uses TRBV12-3 or TRBV12-4 and TRBJ2-7, with 7 bases that match TRBD1. This CDR3 spans 16 amino acids. Germline trimming cut 5 bases from V and 0 bases from J; bases unmatched to any gene: 10. CDR3 nucleotide sequence: TGTGCCAGCAGTCCTCCGAGGGACAGTAACTCCTACGAGCAGTACTTC. Residues: CASSPPRDSNSYEQYF.

This sequence joins TRBV5-6 and TRBJ1-5; tentatively, D is TRBD1 (5 bases). The CDR3 is 17 amino acids. Trimming took off 4 bases at V and 1 base at J, with 18 bases between the two ends. CDR1 and CDR2 (germline): SGHDT, YYEEEE. The DNA of the CDR3 is TGTGCCAGCAGCCCTGGAGGGACTCTAGGGAGCAATCAGCCCCAGCATTTT. Amino acid sequence: CASSPGGTLGSNQPQHF.

This clonotype has a single count. This chain links TRBV4-3 with TRBJ1-1; 9 positions agree with TRBD1. V dropped 5 bases and J dropped 6; count of bases not matched to a gene: 13. Germline values: CDR1 LGHNA, CDR2 YSLEER. The CDR3 spans 16 residues. The CDR3 spells CASSAGTGNLGAEAFF. CDR3 coding DNA: TGCGCCAGCAGCGCAGGGACAGGGAATCTCGGGGCTGAAGCTTTCTTT.

The V call is TRBV27, the J call TRBJ1-2; D perhaps matches TRBD1 (6 bases). The CDR3 sequence is 15 residues long. Germline loops: CDR1 MNHEY, CDR2 SMNVEV (reference sequence). V dropped 6 bases and J dropped 0 bases, with 14 bases sitting between them. In nucleotides, the CDR3 is TGTGCCAGCAGGCGGGGGGCGTATGCTAACTATGGCTACACCTTC. Translation gives CASRRGAYANYGYTF.

The J gene is TRBJ2-3, the V gene TRBV20-1, with a weak D call TRBD2 (6 bases). V was shortened by 4 bases and J by 4 bases, with 15 bases between the two germline ends. Per the germline V gene, CDR1 is DFQATT and CDR2 is SNEGSKA (reference sequence). The CDR3 spans 14 residues. The CDR3 reads CSATRPGGADTQYF. CDR3 bases: TGCAGTGCTACACGGCCGGGCGGGGCAGATACGCAGTATTTT.

The V gene is TRBV20-1, the J gene TRBJ2-4, with a tentative D call TRBD1 (5 bases). V gave up 5 bases and J gave up 7 bases, with 15 bases separating them. The CDR3 covers 13 residues. Germline V lookup: CDR1 DFQATT, CDR2 SNEGSKA (reference sequence). The CDR3 protein is CSARTRDGNIQYF. CDR3 nucleotides: TGCAGTGCTCGAACCAGGGATGGGAACATTCAGTACTTC.